The next 22 T cell receptor beta chains were all read from a single sample in a study of blood T cell repertoires in COVID-19. Only in-frame clones appear in the TCRdb table, and some are missing; sequencing was by immunoSEQ multiplex PCR. Of roughly 290,000 clones in the sample, 80% to 90% were seen once. Material: PBMCs or T cells enriched from blood (not recorded which). The receptor set was obtained from a young woman who had recovered from COVID-19.

The gene calls are TRBV11-2 and TRBJ1-6; 9 nucleotides line up with TRBD1. From germline, CDR1 is SGHAT and CDR2 FQNNGV. This CDR3 has 19 residues. V trimming: 7 bases; J trimming: 0 bases; junction bases outside the gene matches: 13. The CDR3 coding sequence is TGTGCCAGCACCGGGACAGGGCCAAGTACCAGCTCCTATAATTCACCCCTCCACTTT. It translates to CASTGTGPSTSSYNSPLHF.

The J gene is TRBJ1-5, the V gene TRBV27; D gene unclear. The germline V and J ends were trimmed by 4 bases and 8 bases, with 3 bases remaining between them. This CDR3 spans 10 amino acids. Germline-derived CDR1 and CDR2 are MNHEY and SMNVEV (reference sequence). CDR3 nucleotide sequence: TGTGCCAGCAGTTCTGAGCCCCAGCATTTT. Translated: CASSSEPQHF.

V gene TRBV6-4 combines with J gene TRBJ2-3; 12 positions agree with TRBD2. In germline, CDR1 is MRHNA, CDR2 SNTAGT. The J segment lost 4 bases and the V segment lost 2 bases, leaving 1 base of the junction unmatched. This CDR3 contains 15 residues. The CDR3 loop reads CASSDPSGGADTQYF. CDR3 sequence (DNA): TGTGCCAGCAGTGACCCTAGCGGGGGGGCAGATACGCAGTATTTT.

This chain links TRBV2 with TRBJ2-3; TRBD1 matches 7 bases. With 7 bases clipped from V and 2 bases from J, the junction kept 3 bases outside the gene matches. Germline V gives CDR1 SNHLY, CDR2 FYNNEI. The CDR3 consists of 13 residues. The CDR3 region has the DNA TGTGCCAGCAAGGGGACAGCCACAGATACGCAGTATTTT. Its translation is CASKGTATDTQYF.

The chain combines TRBV5-4 with TRBJ2-1, with D possibly TRBD1 on 6 matching bases. V lost 1 base to trimming and J lost 8 bases, with 13 bases between them. There are 14 residues in the CDR3. Germline V gene data show CDR1 as SGHNT and CDR2 as YYREEE (reference sequence). CDR3 amino acids: CASSLSRGWDEQFF. The CDR3 DNA sequence: TGTGCCAGCAGCTTGAGTAGGGGGTGGGATGAGCAGTTCTTC.

A single count supports this clone. The V and J genes are TRBV20-1 and TRBJ1-1, with a tentative D call TRBD1 (6 bases). Germline V gene data show CDR1 as DFQATT and CDR2 as SNEGSKA (reference sequence). The length of the CDR3 is 10 residues. Trimming cost V 3 bases and J 11 bases, with 10 bases left between them. The CDR3 protein is CSASRTVAFF. The CDR3 nucleotides are TGCAGTGCTAGCAGGACAGTGGCTTTCTTT.

The V and J genes are TRBV6-5 and TRBJ1-5; D is uncertain. Germline V gene sequence: CDR1 MNHEY, CDR2 SVGAGI. The germline V and J ends were trimmed by 6 bases and 1 base, with 13 bases remaining between them. The CDR3 length is 15 residues. The CDR3 DNA follows: TGTGCCAGCAGCCTCACCACGGGGAGCAATCAGCCCCAGCATTTT. This gives the protein CASSLTTGSNQPQHF.

The chain uses TRBV6-5 and TRBJ1-5; a weak D match, TRBD1 (6 bases). Trimming shortened V by 6 bases and J by 4 bases, and 13 bases separated the two germline ends. The germline V gene has CDR1 MNHEY and CDR2 SVGAGI. The CDR3 spans 14 residues. The CDR3 nucleotides are TGTGCCAGCAGCGATGACAGGTGGAATCAGCCCCAGCATTTT. Protein product: CASSDDRWNQPQHF.

The rearrangement joins TRBV28 to TRBJ1-2, with 8 bases fitting TRBD1. V shed 6 bases and J 7 bases; nucleotides not matched to a gene: 13. Germline CDR1 is MDHEN and CDR2 is SYDVKM. The CDR3 contains 15 residues. The CDR3 is CASSPLSVQGGGYTF. The CDR3 coding sequence is TGTGCCAGCAGCCCTCTGAGTGTACAGGGGGGTGGCTACACCTTC.

This chain uses TRBV27 with TRBJ2-5; 9 bases map to TRBD2. The CDR3 totals 15 residues. Germline CDR1 MNHEY, CDR2 SMNVEV (reference sequence). Germline trimming cut 0 bases from V and 4 bases from J; bases unmatched to any gene: 3. CDR3 nucleotides: TGTGCCAGCAGTTTATCGCCTAGCGGGACAGAGACCCAGTACTTC. This sequence encodes CASSLSPSGTETQYF.

This chain links TRBV7-9 with TRBJ1-6; D remains ambiguous. Germline V gives CDR1 SEHNR, CDR2 FQNEAQ (reference sequence). V was clipped by 1 base and J by 7 bases, with 8 bases between them. The CDR3 has 14 residues. In DNA, the CDR3 is TGTGCCAGCAGCTTAGGTTCGGGGAATTCACCCCTCCACTTT. It specifies CASSLGSGNSPLHF.

The rearrangement uses TRBV7-3 and TRBJ1-3; weak D call: TRBD1 (6 bases). V lost 2 bases to trimming and J lost 4 bases, with 12 bases between them. The CDR3 totals 15 residues. Germline loops: CDR1 SGHTA, CDR2 FQGTGA. In DNA form, the CDR3 reads TGTGCCAGCAGCTTATCCAGGGGAAGGGGAAACACCATATATTTT. It specifies CASSLSRGRGNTIYF.

The chain joins TRBV24-1 to TRBJ1-5; TRBD1 agrees at 10 bases. CDR1 is KGHDR, CDR2 SFDVKD, per germline. This CDR3 has 16 amino acids. V dropped 3 bases and J dropped 6; count of bases not matched to a gene: 7. CDR3 sequence: CATSDATGGMGQPQHF. DNA of the CDR3: TGTGCCACCAGTGATGCGACAGGGGGCATGGGTCAGCCCCAGCATTTT.

This chain links TRBV2 with TRBJ2-3; weak D call: TRBD2 (5 bases). Germline V lookup: CDR1 SNHLY, CDR2 FYNNEI. The CDR3 length is 16 residues. Trimming removed 1 base from V and 2 bases from J, with 13 bases in between. The CDR3 DNA is TGTGCCAGCAGTGAAGGCCCTCTAGCAAACACAGATACGCAGTATTTT. Amino acids: CASSEGPLANTDTQYF.

J is TRBJ1-1 and V is TRBV2; 7 nucleotides line up with TRBD1. CDR1 is SNHLY, CDR2 FYNNEI, per germline. The CDR3 runs to 15 residues. Trimming removed 4 bases from V and 0 bases from J; junction bases left unmatched: 5. The CDR3 is CASSVMGQMNTEAFF. The CDR3 bases are TGTGCCAGCAGTGTAATGGGACAGATGAACACTGAAGCTTTCTTT.

The CDR3 protein is CASSWERVYNEQFF. The CDR3 DNA reads as TGTGCCAGCAGTTGGGAGAGGGTCTACAATGAGCAGTTCTTC. The chain has TRBV28 and TRBJ2-1; tentative D call: TRBD2 (5 bases). The germline V gene encodes CDR1 MDHEN and CDR2 SYDVKM. This CDR3 is built from 14 residues. V was clipped by 4 bases and J by 3 bases, with 10 bases between them. Full variable domain (rest looked up from reference TRBV28 and TRBJ2-1): DVKVTQSSRYLVKRTGEKVFLECVQDMDHENMFWYRQDPGLGLRLIYFSYDVKMKEKGDIPEGYSVSREKKERFSLILESASTNQTSMYLCASSWERVYNEQFFGPGTRLTVL.

The V call is TRBV3-1 (or the pseudogene TRBV3-2), the J call TRBJ1-2, with D possibly matching TRBD1 (5 bases). V lost 4 bases, J lost 8 bases, and 14 bases lay in between. Per the germline V gene, CDR1 is LGHDT and CDR2 is YNNKEL (reference sequence). This CDR3 region has 13 residues. In nucleotides, the CDR3 is TGTGCCAGCAGCCCGCCCGGGAGGGGAGGCTACACCTTC. It codes for CASSPPGRGGYTF.

The J gene is TRBJ2-7, the V gene TRBV6-6; TRBD2 matches at 13 bases. This CDR3 has 14 residues. Germline trimming cut 4 bases from V and 5 bases from J; bases unmatched to any gene: 2. Germline loops: CDR1 MNHNY, CDR2 SVGAGI (reference sequence). DNA for the CDR3: TGTGCCAGCAGTTTCGGGACTAGCGGGAACGAGCAGTACTTC. This encodes CASSFGTSGNEQYF.

The chain joins TRBV9 to TRBJ2-1; TRBD2 is a possible D gene (6 bases). There are 16 residues in the CDR3. From germline, CDR1 is SGDLS and CDR2 YYNGEE. The V and J ends lost 3 bases and 3 bases respectively, with 16 bases between them. The CDR3 region is CASSGGLSRLYNEQFF. CDR3 bases: TGTGCCAGCAGCGGAGGACTAAGCCGGCTCTACAATGAGCAGTTCTTC.

Here the CDR3 DNA reads TGTGCCAGCAGCCCAGGGTTGACCACTGAAGCTTTCTTT. Amino acids: CASSPGLTTEAFF. J is TRBJ1-1 and V is TRBV6-5; maybe TRBD1 (5 bases). Germline V lookup: CDR1 MNHEY, CDR2 SVGAGI. The CDR3 is made up of 13 amino acids. The V end was cut by 6 bases, the J end by 4 bases, with 12 bases between.

This chain uses TRBV28 with TRBJ2-7; D possibly corresponds to TRBD2 (5 bases). The CDR3 sequence is 18 residues long. Between the trimmed V and J ends, which lost 2 bases and 2 bases, there was a span of 22 bases. CDR1 and CDR2 (germline): MDHEN, SYDVKM. The CDR3 nucleotides read TGTGCCAGCAGTTTACCCTCTTTAACCGTCGGGATAACCTACGAGCAGTACTTC. It yields the protein CASSLPSLTVGITYEQYF.

The chain employs TRBV15 and TRBJ2-7; the match to TRBD1 covers 8 bases. Trimming removed 5 bases from V and 6 bases from J; junction bases left unmatched: 9. Germline values: CDR1 LNHNV, CDR2 YYDKDF (reference sequence). The length of the CDR3 is 14 residues. The CDR3 region has the DNA TGTGCCACCAGCGGTTCCCGGGACAGGAGCGAGCAGTACTTC. This gives the protein CATSGSRDRSEQYF. The full variable domain, with the rest looked up from reference TRBV15 and TRBJ2-7, is DAMVIQNPRYQVTQFGKPVTLSCSQTLNHNVMYWYQQKSSQAPKLLFHYYDKDFNNEADTPDNFQSRRPNTSFCFLDIRSPGLGDTAMYLCATSGSRDRSEQYFGPGTRLTVT.